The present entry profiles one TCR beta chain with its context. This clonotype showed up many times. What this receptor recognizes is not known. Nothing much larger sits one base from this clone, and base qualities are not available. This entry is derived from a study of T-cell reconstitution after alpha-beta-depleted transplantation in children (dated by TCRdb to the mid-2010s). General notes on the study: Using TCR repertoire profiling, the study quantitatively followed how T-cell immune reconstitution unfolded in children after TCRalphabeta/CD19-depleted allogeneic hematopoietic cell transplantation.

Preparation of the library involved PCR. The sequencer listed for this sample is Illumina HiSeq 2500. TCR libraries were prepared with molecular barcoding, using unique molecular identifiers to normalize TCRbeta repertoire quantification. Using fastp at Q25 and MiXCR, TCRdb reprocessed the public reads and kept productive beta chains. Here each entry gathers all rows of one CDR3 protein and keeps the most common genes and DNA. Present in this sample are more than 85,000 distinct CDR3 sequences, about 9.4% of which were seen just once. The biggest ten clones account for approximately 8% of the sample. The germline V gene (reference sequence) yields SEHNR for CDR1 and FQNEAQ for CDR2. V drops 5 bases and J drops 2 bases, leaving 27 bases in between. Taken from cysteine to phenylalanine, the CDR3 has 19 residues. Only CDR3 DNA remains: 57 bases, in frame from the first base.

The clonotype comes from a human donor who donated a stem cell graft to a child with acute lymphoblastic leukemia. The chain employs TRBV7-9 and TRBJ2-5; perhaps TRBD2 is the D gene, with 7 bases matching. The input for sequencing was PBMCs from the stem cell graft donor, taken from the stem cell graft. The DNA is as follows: TGTGCCAGCAGCCCAGGGAGGGGGAGGGGCCGTCAACTACAAGAGACCCAGTACTTC. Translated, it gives CASSPGRGRGRQLQETQYF.